This T cell receptor beta chain appears in the sequencing data of a study of cytomegalovirus exposure and HLA in healthy donors. Notes on the study in general: Per a prior analysis, the majority of TCR beta V segments were productive roughly 87% or roughly 30% of the time. With further analysis later on, most CMV-associated TCR beta chains appeared HLA-restricted. The study put under 200 TCR beta chains on its list as cytomegalovirus-associated.

As regards this clone: As yet, its antigen is unknown.

Primers for the PCR totalled 60 Vbeta and 13 Jbeta. Sequencing used immunoSEQ multiplex PCR; TCRdb keeps in-frame clones, though not all of them. The table shows approximately 110,000 clones, with around three quarters occurring only once. After removal of 0 bases from V and 3 bases from J, the junction contained 6 bases not matched to a gene. Germline-derived CDR1 and CDR2 are MDHEN and SYDVKM. The CDR3 length is 18 residues. The sequenced material came from PBMCs. The chain couples TRBV28 to TRBJ2-2, with 11 nucleotides matching TRBD2. The receptor's source is a young woman in good health and CMV-seropositive. The CDR3 bases are TGTGCCAGCAGTTTATGGGTCCTAGCGGGAGGAGACACCGGGGAGCTGTTTTTT. Residues: CASSLWVLAGGDTGELFF.